This TCR beta chain was recovered during a study of spatial heterogeneity in lung cancer. Time point in this sample: blood at routine non-recurrence follow-up after resection. TCRdb itself ran the 5' RACE reads through MiXCR, one entry per CDR3 protein. The data show roughly 72,000 distinct CDR3 sequences, with less than 9.5% seen just once and roughly 1.9% held by the top ten. This CDR3 has 13 residues. Per germline, CDR1 SGHRS and CDR2 YFSETQ. V shed 6 bases and J shed 7 bases, with 14 bases lying between them. The origin of this receptor is a female donor with early-stage non-small cell lung cancer. The specimen comprised PBMCs, sampled at follow-up. The chain combines TRBV5-1 with TRBJ2-1, with D possibly being TRBD1 (7 bases). The CDR3 sequence is CASIGGQRNEQFF. The DNA of the CDR3 is TGCGCCAGCATCGGGGGACAGCGGAATGAGCAGTTCTTC.